These 30 T cell receptor beta chains were sequenced from one sample in a study of Ad26.COV2.S vaccination and SARS-CoV-2 variants. Sequenced by immunoSEQ multiplex PCR; TCRdb stores in-frame clones only, minus some. Here the sample spans around 340,000 clones, approximately 86% being singletons. Treatment here: 19 received Ad26.COV2.S at low or high dose, single or two shots; roughly five received placebo; per-sample allocation not given. At day 63 after the first vaccine or placebo injection, samples were drawn. This specimen consisted of peripheral blood, obtained in a trial of Ad26.COV2.S vaccine versus placebo. The source is a person aged 18-60 years who received the Ad26.COV2.S COVID-19 vaccine or a placebo.

The chain joins TRBV4-2 to TRBJ2-7; a possible D gene is TRBD1 (6 bases). The CDR3 consists of 13 residues. V lost 2 bases to trimming and J lost 3 bases, with 8 bases between them. CDR1 is LGHNA, CDR2 YNFKEQ, per germline. The CDR3 reads CASSQRGIYEQYF. DNA for the CDR3: TGTGCCAGCAGCCAAAGGGGGATCTACGAGCAGTACTTC.

The V gene is TRBV7-9, the J gene TRBJ2-7; a weak D match, TRBD2 (7 bases). Germline-derived CDR1 and CDR2 are SEHNR and FQNEAQ (reference sequence). V was pared by 4 bases and J by 4 bases, with 17 bases between. The CDR3 spans 15 residues. Here the CDR3 DNA reads TGTGCCAGCAGCTCGGCCCGGGGGGCCATTTACGAGCAGTACTTC. Amino acid sequence: CASSSARGAIYEQYF.

This chain joins TRBV19 and TRBJ1-5; the D is unclear. The length of the CDR3 is 18 residues. Germline lookup yields CDR1 LNHDA and CDR2 SQIVND (reference sequence). V was shortened by 4 bases and J by 0 bases, with 19 bases between the two germline ends. The CDR3 nucleotides are TGTGCCAGTAGTACCCGGGCCATTCGACAATATAGCAATCAGCCCCAGCATTTT. Protein sequence: CASSTRAIRQYSNQPQHF.

The chain uses TRBV18 and TRBJ1-5, with TRBD1 as a possible D gene (5 bases). CDR3 length equals 15 residues. V lost 2 bases and J lost 5, with 13 bases in between. The germline CDR1 and CDR2 sequences are KGHSH and LQKENI. The CDR3 DNA follows: TGTGCCAGCTCACCATTTCCGGGGGGGGATCAGCCCCAGCATTTT. Translation: CASSPFPGGDQPQHF.

The chain has TRBV4-3 and TRBJ2-7, with D uncertain. The CDR3 covers 15 residues. Germline CDR1 LGHNA, CDR2 YSLEER. V was pared by 2 bases and J by 4 bases, with 15 bases between. The CDR3 spells CASSQRYAGFYEQYF. CDR3 in DNA: TGCGCCAGCAGCCAAAGATACGCCGGATTTTACGAGCAGTACTTC.

V and J are TRBV19 and TRBJ2-1, with TRBD2 as a possible D gene (5 bases). The CDR3 contains 16 residues. V lost 7 bases to trimming and J lost 2 bases, with 18 bases between them. Germline CDR1 reads LNHDA; CDR2 reads SQIVND (reference sequence). The CDR3 DNA is TGTGCCAGTACTCCTGGGGTAGCGTATACCTACAATGAGCAGTTCTTC. Translation gives CASTPGVAYTYNEQFF.

V gene TRBV19 combines with J gene TRBJ2-5; possibly TRBD1 for D (5 bases). The CDR3 spans 13 residues. The germline V and J ends were trimmed by 8 bases and 2 bases, with 12 bases remaining between them. Germline values: CDR1 LNHDA, CDR2 SQIVND (reference sequence). CDR3 in amino acids: CASPKRTQETQYF. The CDR3 DNA reads TGTGCCAGTCCAAAAAGGACACAAGAGACCCAGTACTTC.

The chain uses TRBV3-1 (or the pseudogene TRBV3-2) and TRBJ2-3; D not resolved. Germline V gene lookup returns CDR1 LGHDT and CDR2 YNNKEL (reference sequence). The CDR3 totals 14 residues. V was pared by 0 bases and J by 8 bases, with 12 bases between. The CDR3 here is CASSQDTRPATQYF. The DNA for the CDR3 is TGTGCCAGCAGCCAAGATACTCGCCCGGCTACGCAGTATTTT.

This clone came up a few times. This chain uses TRBV10-1 with TRBJ1-1; TRBD1 agrees at 7 bases. J gave up 7 bases and V 8 bases, and 7 bases lay outside the gene matches. The CDR3 covers 12 residues. From germline, CDR1 is WNHNN and CDR2 SYGVQD (reference sequence). CDR3 in DNA: TGCGCCAGCGAGGGACAGATGGGTGAAGCTTTCTTT. Translated, it gives CASEGQMGEAFF.

The chain joins TRBV7-2 to TRBJ2-5; D gene ambiguous. Germline CDR1 is SGHTA and CDR2 is FQGNSA. The CDR3 is 14 residues long. The V and J ends lost 5 bases and 7 bases respectively, with 17 bases between them. CDR3: CASSPSPSPSTQYF. CDR3 in DNA: TGTGCCAGCAGCCCAAGCCCCAGCCCTTCGACCCAGTACTTC.

In regard to this clone: A single base separates this from a much larger clone, so it may be a read error. This sequence joins TRBV4-1 and TRBJ1-1, with D perhaps matching TRBD1 (5 bases). This CDR3 has 14 amino acids. In germline, CDR1 is MGHRA, CDR2 YSYEKL. The CDR3 loop is CARSRRVGETEAFF. The CDR3 DNA reads TGCGCCCGCAGCCGCCGAGTGGGGGAAACTGAAGCTTTCTTT.

This chain connects TRBV7-2 to TRBJ2-5, with D hard to call. Germline CDR1 reads SGHTA; CDR2 reads FQGNSA. This CDR3 contains 14 residues. V was shortened by 2 bases and J by 0 bases, with 7 bases between the two germline ends. The CDR3 loop is CASSLQNNQETQYF. CDR3 coding DNA: TGTGCCAGCAGCTTACAGAATAACCAAGAGACCCAGTACTTC.

This chain links TRBV4-2 with TRBJ1-4, with D unresolved. Trimming stripped 0 bases from V and 7 bases from J, with 18 bases between. Germline loops: CDR1 LGHNA, CDR2 YNFKEQ. The CDR3 extends over 17 amino acids. In DNA, the CDR3 is TGTGCCAGCAGCCAAGATGGCATACAAATCGTAGGTGAAAAACTGTTTTTT. Translated: CASSQDGIQIVGEKLFF.

The chain combines TRBV30 with TRBJ1-1; D is ambiguous. This CDR3 comprises 12 residues. From germline, CDR1 is GTSNPN and CDR2 SVGIG (reference sequence). Trimming shortened V by 0 bases and J by 8 bases, and 10 bases separated the two germline ends. CDR3 bases: TGTGCCTGGAGTGTAAGTCGTCAGGAAGCTTTCTTT. It codes for CAWSVSRQEAFF.

The CDR3, as DNA: TGCGCCAGCAGTGGGGTCCGGGGGAACACTGAAGCTTTCTTT. This codes for CASSGVRGNTEAFF. This chain links TRBV10-2 with TRBJ1-1; D ambiguous. CDR3 size: 14 residues. V shed 4 bases and J shed 1 base, with 10 bases lying between them. Germline-derived CDR1 and CDR2 are WSHSY and SAAADI.

The rearrangement joins TRBV10-3 to TRBJ1-5, with 7 positions matching TRBD1. This CDR3 has 13 amino acids. Germline V lookup: CDR1 ENHRY, CDR2 SYGVKD. Trimming cost V 6 bases and J 6 bases; bases outside gene matches: 5. The CDR3 DNA follows: TGTGCCATCAGCCCCGACAGGGCTCAGCCCCAGCATTTT. The encoded protein is CAISPDRAQPQHF.

A few counts support this clone. The rearrangement uses TRBV7-9 and TRBJ1-5; D may be TRBD1 (5 bases). The V end was cut by 5 bases, the J end by 4 bases, with 18 bases between. The CDR3 is 16 amino acids. Germline V lookup: CDR1 SEHNR, CDR2 FQNEAQ (reference sequence). The CDR3 DNA reads TGTGCCAGCAGCAACACCCCGCTCGGGGGGAATCAGCCCCAGCATTTT. Amino acid sequence: CASSNTPLGGNQPQHF.

A remark on this clone: This CDR3 is also generated by other DNA sequences in the sample. The chain has TRBV6-5 and TRBJ1-2; 8 bases align to TRBD1. There are 13 residues in the CDR3. CDR1 is MNHEY and CDR2 is SVGAGI in the germline V gene. With 6 bases clipped from V and 2 bases from J, the junction kept 2 bases outside the gene matches. CDR3 loop: CASSRDRNYGYTF. The CDR3 DNA follows: TGTGCCAGCAGCCGGGACAGGAACTATGGCTACACCTTC.

The J gene is TRBJ2-3, the V gene TRBV4-3, with D perhaps being TRBD1 or TRBD2 (5 bases each). The V gene's germline CDR1 is LGHNA and CDR2 YSLEER. Trimming stripped 0 bases from V and 6 bases from J, with 16 bases between. The CDR3 sequence is 16 residues long. This CDR3 reads CASSQDFRGGGDTQYF. CDR3 sequence (DNA): TGCGCCAGCAGCCAAGATTTCCGGGGCGGTGGGGATACGCAGTATTTT.

The genes are TRBV28 and TRBJ1-2; 9 nucleotides match TRBD1. The CDR3 sequence is 14 residues long. The ends lost 5 bases at V and 8 bases at J; junction bases unmatched: 9. The V gene's germline CDR1 is MDHEN and CDR2 SYDVKM. The CDR3 region has the DNA TGTGCCAGCAGTGCTCCCGGGACAGGGCAGGGCTACACCTTC. Amino acid sequence: CASSAPGTGQGYTF.

The chain is built from TRBV6-2 or TRBV6-3 and TRBJ1-5; TRBD1 matches at 7 bases. Germline CDR1 and CDR2: MNHEY and SVGEGT. CDR3 length equals 17 residues. V lost 5 bases, J lost 1 base, and 11 bases stayed unmatched. The CDR3 DNA reads TGTGCCAGCAGTGAGCCAGGGGGATGGAGCAGCAATCAGCCCCAGCATTTT. Residues: CASSEPGGWSSNQPQHF.

This clone came up a few times. The V call is TRBV15, the J call TRBJ2-4, with TRBD1 matching 8 bases. V trimming: 1 base; J trimming: 9 bases; junction bases outside the gene matches: 8. The CDR3 is 15 amino acids. From germline, CDR1 is LNHNV and CDR2 YYDKDF (reference sequence). The CDR3 loop reads CATSRARTGQGIQYF. CDR3 in DNA: TGTGCCACCAGCAGAGCCCGGACAGGGCAGGGCATTCAGTACTTC. Combining the CDR3 with reference TRBV15 and TRBJ2-4 gives the whole variable domain DAMVIQNPRYQVTQFGKPVTLSCSQTLNHNVMYWYQQKSSQAPKLLFHYYDKDFNNEADTPDNFQSRRPNTSFCFLDIRSPGLGDTAMYLCATSRARTGQGIQYFGAGTRLSVL.

This chain uses TRBV27 with TRBJ2-6; either TRBD1 or TRBD2 may supply D (5 bases each). Germline V gene sequence: CDR1 MNHEY, CDR2 SMNVEV (reference sequence). This CDR3 has 17 amino acids. Trimming cost V 7 bases and J 0 bases, with 16 bases left between them. The CDR3 loop reads CASTPGTARSGANVLTF. In DNA, the CDR3 is TGTGCCAGCACACCAGGGACCGCCCGCTCTGGGGCCAACGTCCTGACTTTC.

This sequence joins TRBV30 and TRBJ1-5; tentative D call: TRBD1 (6 bases). The V end was cut by 3 bases, the J end by 5 bases, with 14 bases between. CDR3 length: 14 amino acids. CDR1 is GTSNPN and CDR2 is SVGIG in the germline V gene (reference sequence). For the CDR3, the DNA is TGTGCCTGGAGCCCGGGACACGGGGATCAGCCCCAGCATTTT. This sequence encodes CAWSPGHGDQPQHF.

The chain links TRBV6-5 to TRBJ1-2, with D unresolved. V lost 4 bases to trimming and J lost 4 bases, with 10 bases between them. The CDR3 covers 13 residues. CDR1 is MNHEY and CDR2 is SVGAGI in the germline V gene. The CDR3, as DNA: TGTGCCAGCAGTTCCGTGGACGGCTATGGCTACACCTTC. It yields the protein CASSSVDGYGYTF.

The chain combines TRBV27 with TRBJ2-1; D not certain. This CDR3 is built from 11 residues. V lost 6 bases, J lost 3 bases, and 3 bases lay in between. Germline-derived CDR1 and CDR2 are MNHEY and SMNVEV (reference sequence). CDR3 in DNA: TGTGCCAGCAGCGACTACAATGAGCAGTTCTTC. The encoded protein is CASSDYNEQFF.

V usage is TRBV7-8 and J usage is TRBJ1-6, with D tentatively TRBD1 (6 bases). Germline CDR1 SGHVS, CDR2 FQNEAQ. V was clipped by 5 bases and J by 7 bases, with 18 bases between them. This CDR3 comprises 16 residues. CDR3 sequence (DNA): TGTGCCAGCAGCCGAGTAGGGGGACATTCCAATTCACCCCTCCACTTT. It is translated as CASSRVGGHSNSPLHF.

The chain uses TRBV2 and TRBJ1-2, with D uncertain. V dropped 7 bases and J dropped 2 bases, with 17 bases sitting between them. The CDR3 runs 15 residues. Per germline, CDR1 SNHLY and CDR2 FYNNEI. DNA for the CDR3: TGTGCCAGCAACCCTTGGTCTCGACTCAACTATGGCTACACCTTC. Translation: CASNPWSRLNYGYTF.

This clone was observed a single time. The rearrangement uses TRBV19 and TRBJ2-1; 11 bases are shared with TRBD2. The length of the CDR3 is 16 residues. V was clipped by 4 bases and J by 4 bases; unmatched bases: 6. Germline CDR1 and CDR2: LNHDA and SQIVND (reference sequence). The CDR3 DNA follows: TGTGCCAGTAGTAGGGTTAGCGGGAGGGCATACAATGAGCAGTTCTTC. Translated, it gives CASSRVSGRAYNEQFF.

V and J are TRBV28 and TRBJ2-3; no reliable D call. Per germline, CDR1 MDHEN and CDR2 SYDVKM. The ends were cut back, 5 bases at V and 2 bases at J, with 11 bases in the middle. The CDR3 extends over 14 amino acids. The CDR3 nucleotides read TGTGCCAGCAGTCCTCCCCCCCACACAGATACGCAGTATTTT. It specifies CASSPPPHTDTQYF.